These T cell receptor beta chains were read from a single sample in a study of response to subunit inactivated influenza vaccine. MiXCR was run by TCRdb on the RT-PCR reads, yielding one entry per CDR3 protein. The sample lists roughly 670,000 distinct CDR3 sequences, 14% occurring once. The sample was PBMCs from blood, taken less than 15 days before vaccination. The receptor source for this set is a man over 45 who received an inactivated influenza vaccine. Each CDR3 is given with its conserved first and last residue. Fields, in order: J gene, V gene, CDR3 length, D gene, clone size, CDR3 DNA, CDR3 protein. The D gene is left open where the match is weak. Clone size is shown for a subset of rows, as once, few, many or a class of expanded clone.

TRBJ2-7 TRBV11-2 13 . . TGTGCCAGCAGCTTACAGTTTATGCACGAGCAGTACTTC CASSLQFMHEQYF
TRBJ2-7 TRBV2 16 TRBD2 . TGTGCCAGCAGGGCCGGGACTAGCGGCTACTTCTACGAGCAGTACTTC CASRAGTSGYFYEQYF
TRBJ2-1 TRBV5-1 17 TRBD2 many TGCGCCAGCAGCTTAGCGGGGGGGATTAACTCCTACAATGAGCAGTTCTTC CASSLAGGINSYNEQFF
TRBJ2-1 TRBV28 12 . . TGTGCCAGCAGTCCCCCTGATGATGAGCAGTTCTTC CASSPPDDEQFF
TRBJ2-1 TRBV7-8 15 . . TGTGCCAGCAGCTCCAGTCTGCGTCTTTACAATGAGCAGTTCTTC CASSSSLRLYNEQFF
TRBJ2-3 TRBV30 13 . many TGTGCCTGGGCCGGGCCCAGCACAGATACGCAGTATTTT CAWAGPSTDTQYF
TRBJ2-1 TRBV29-1 14 . . TGCAGCGTTGGAGTCTGGGACTTCTACAATGAGCAGTTCTTC CSVGVWDFYNEQFF
TRBJ1-1 TRBV7-2 14 . . TGTGCCAGCACCGACAGGTTCGGAAACACTGAAGCTTTCTTT CASTDRFGNTEAFF
TRBJ2-7 TRBV7-3 13 . . TGTGCCAGCAGCTTATCAGGGGAGACCGAGCAGTACTTC CASSLSGETEQYF
TRBJ2-4 TRBV27 14 . . TGTGCCAGCAGTTACCCGACAGGATTAAACATTCAGTACTTC CASSYPTGLNIQYF
TRBJ1-1 TRBV28 13 . few TGTGCCAGCAGTTTTGGCTTCACCAGATTACAGGAATTT CASSFGFTRLQEF
TRBJ2-7 TRBV5-1 14 . . TGCGCCAGCAGCTTGGGACAGAACTCCTACGAGCAGTACTTC CASSLGQNSYEQYF
TRBJ2-1 TRBV29-1 11 . . TGCAGCGTTGTACAGCTCAATGAGCAGTTCTTC CSVVQLNEQFF
TRBJ1-2 TRBV11-2 18 TRBD1 many TGTGCCAGCAGCCCGAATATCGGGACAGGGGGTTTACGGGGTGGCTACACCTTC CASSPNIGTGGLRGGYTF
TRBJ2-5 TRBV7-8 15 . . TGTGCCAGCAGCACCTCATCCGGGTTCAGGGAGACCCAGTACTTC CASSTSSGFRETQYF
TRBJ2-3 TRBV7-3 14 . many TGTGCCAGCAGCTTACTCCCAGGGCAAGATACGCAGTATTTT CASSLLPGQDTQYF
TRBJ1-5 TRBV5-6 15 TRBD1 . TGTGCCAGCAGCCGACAGGGGTATGGCAATCAGCCCCAGCATTTT CASSRQGYGNQPQHF
TRBJ2-3 TRBV29-1 15 TRBD2 . TGCAGCGTTGAAATCAGGACTAGCGGGAGTGATACGCAGTATTTT CSVEIRTSGSDTQYF
TRBJ2-4 TRBV20-1 15 TRBD2 many TGCAGTGCTCAAACAACTAGCGGGGGGGCCAACATTCAGTACTTC CSAQTTSGGANIQYF
TRBJ1-5 TRBV20-1 16 TRBD1 . TGCAGTGCTAGAGGGACAGGGAGCGATAGCAATCAGCCCCAGCATTTT CSARGTGSDSNQPQHF
TRBJ2-1 TRBV28 15 . . TGTGCCAGCAAGAGGGAGGGGGGAAATTACAATGAGCAGTTCTTC CASKREGGNYNEQFF
TRBJ2-7 TRBV18 15 TRBD1 few TGTGCCAGCTCACCCCTAGACACAGGGGGCGGCGAGCAGTACTTC CASSPLDTGGGEQYF
TRBJ2-7 TRBV4-3 13 . many TGCGCCAGCAGCCAAGCAGGAGACTACGAGCAGTACTTC CASSQAGDYEQYF
TRBJ2-2 TRBV12-3/TRBV12-4 15 TRBD2 . TGTGCCAGCAGTGCGACTAGCGGGAAGTTGGGGGAGCTGTTTTTT CASSATSGKLGELFF
TRBJ2-2 TRBV24-1 14 TRBD2 many TGTGCCACCAGTGATAGCGGGATGACCGGGGAGCTGTTTTTT CATSDSGMTGELFF
TRBJ2-5 TRBV20-1 13 . many TGCAGTGCTAGCGGGGGCGATCAAGAGACCCAGTACTTC CSASGGDQETQYF
TRBJ2-5 TRBV25-1 15 . many TGTGCCAGCAGTGCACGCTCCGGGGCAACAGAGACCCAGTACTTC CASSARSGATETQYF
TRBJ2-1 TRBV3-1 13 . many TGTGCCAGCAGCCACCTTAATTCCGATGAGCAGTTCTTC CASSHLNSDEQFF
TRBJ2-1 TRBV27 13 . few TGTGCCAGCAGTTATACCCCCTACAATGAGCAGTTCTTC CASSYTPYNEQFF
TRBJ2-1 TRBV3-1 18 TRBD2 . TGTGCCAGCAGCCAAGGCTATGTGACTAGCGGGAGGTACAATGAGCAGTTCTTC CASSQGYVTSGRYNEQFF
TRBJ2-5 TRBV20-1 14 TRBD2 . TGCAGTGCGACCGGACTAGCGTACCAAGAGACCCAGTACTTC CSATGLAYQETQYF
TRBJ2-7 TRBV7-9 15 . . TGTGCCAGCAGCTTAATGGTCGGAGGGGTTTACGAGCAGTACTTC CASSLMVGGVYEQYF
TRBJ2-5 TRBV12-3/TRBV12-4 14 TRBD2 . TGTGCCAGCAGAATTAGCGGGGGGGAAGGGACCCAGTACTTC CASRISGGEGTQYF
TRBJ2-1 TRBV9 16 . many TGTGCCAGCAGCGTAGGTGGGGATGCTACGTACAATGAGCAGTTCTTC CASSVGGDATYNEQFF
TRBJ2-1 TRBV11-2 18 TRBD2 . TGTGCCAGCAGCTTAGTAGGTAGCGGGAGGCACACATACAATGAGCAGTTCTTC CASSLVGSGRHTYNEQFF
TRBJ2-7 TRBV4-2 14 . . TGTGCCAGCAGCCAGACACAGGGCTCCTACGAGCAGTACTTC CASSQTQGSYEQYF
TRBJ2-3 TRBV28 14 . few TGTGCCAGCAGTTGGGACCCTAGCACAGATACGCAGTATTTT CASSWDPSTDTQYF
TRBJ2-1 TRBV12-3/TRBV12-4 14 . few TGTGCCAGCAGCACGGGACTCCCAGGTGGTGAGCAGTTCTTC CASSTGLPGGEQFF
TRBJ1-1 TRBV20-1 13 . few TGCAGTGCCCCCCGGGGGTCGTGGACTGAAGCTTTCTTT CSAPRGSWTEAFF
TRBJ2-7 TRBV3-1 12 . few TGTGCCAGCAGCCGAAGCCGCTACGAGCAGTACTTC CASSRSRYEQYF
TRBJ2-2 TRBV27 13 . few TGTGCCACCTCATGGATGATGACCGGGGAGCTGTTTTTT CATSWMMTGELFF
TRBJ1-2 TRBV4-2 14 TRBD1 . TGTGCCAGCAGCCAAGTCTCGACAGGGGGTGGCTACACCTTC CASSQVSTGGGYTF
TRBJ2-7 TRBV5-1 14 TRBD1 many TGCGCCAGCAGCCTCGGGACAGTACCCTACGAGCAGTACTTC CASSLGTVPYEQYF
TRBJ1-2 TRBV18 13 . . TGTGCCAGCTCACTGATAACTAACTATGGCTACACCTTC CASSLITNYGYTF
TRBJ1-4 TRBV6-2/TRBV6-3 14 . . TGTGCCGGCAGTGCGCCAGGAGAGGGTGAAAAACTGTTTTTT CAGSAPGEGEKLFF
TRBJ2-3 TRBV24-1 13 TRBD1 few TGTGCCATCGCCGGGACAGGCACAGATACGCAGTATTTT CAIAGTGTDTQYF
TRBJ2-5 TRBV5-5 16 TRBD1 many TGTGCCAGCAGCATTCCTCCGACAGGGGCCGGAGAGACCCAGTACTTC CASSIPPTGAGETQYF
TRBJ1-6 TRBV20-1 15 TRBD1 few TGCAGTGCTAGCTTCGGGACAGGGGTCAATTCACCCCTCCACTTT CSASFGTGVNSPLHF
TRBJ2-3 TRBV2 15 TRBD2 . TGTGCCAGCAGTCTGACTAGCGGGATGAGAGATACGCAGTATTTT CASSLTSGMRDTQYF
TRBJ2-3 TRBV13 14 . few TGTGCCAGCAGCTTAGCGGCGGGATCAGATACGCAGTATTTT CASSLAAGSDTQYF
TRBJ2-2 TRBV5-6 17 TRBD2 few TGTGCCAGCAGCTTGGCAGTGGGACTAGCGGGCACCGGGGAGCTGTTTTTT CASSLAVGLAGTGELFF